This T cell receptor beta chain was captured in a study of blood T cell repertoires in COVID-19. Across the study: Spain, Italy and the United States supplied samples that represented acute and convalescent COVID-19. T cells, B-cell-depleted T cells, or PBMCs supplied cDNA or gDNA.

For this clone: The sample holds other DNA sequences that translate to the same CDR3.

V was clipped by 3 bases and J by 6 bases; unmatched bases: 8. CDR1 and CDR2 from the germline V gene are SGHTA and FQGNSA. This CDR3 comprises 15 residues. Original methodology: Scientists estimated how many nucleated cells there were by amplifying reference gene primers. TCRdb keeps only in-frame clones here, not all; method: immunoSEQ multiplex PCR. V, J and clone size derive from that table, while D and trimming were established from the DNA sequence. The table lists about 210,000 clones, 70% to 90% of them singletons. The TCR sequence derives from a woman between 70 and 85 years old with COVID-19, enrolled during active disease. V and J are TRBV7-2 and TRBJ1-5; 7 nucleotides align to TRBD1. Sequencing was performed on peripheral blood. CDR3: CASSLATGEGQPQHF. CDR3 sequence (DNA): TGTGCCAGCAGCTTGGCTACAGGGGAAGGTCAGCCCCAGCATTTT. Filled out from reference TRBV7-2 and TRBJ1-5, the complete variable domain reads GAGVSQSPSNKVTEKGKDVELRCDPISGHTALYWYRQSLGQGLEFLIYFQGNSAPDKSGLPSDRFSAERTGGSVSTLTIQRTQQEDSAVYLCASSLATGEGQPQHFGDGTRLSIL.